This TCR beta chain originates from a study of spatial heterogeneity in lung cancer. Study-level information: Each time, sequencing found more beta-chain sequences than alpha-chain sequences.

TCRdb reprocessed the 5' RACE reads via MiXCR and lists one record per CDR3 protein. The data contain thousands of distinct CDR3 sequences, 7% of them singletons. CDR1 and CDR2 from the germline V gene are SNHLY and FYNNEI. Trimming left V 1 base short and J 6 bases short, with 1 base between. The CDR3 runs to 11 residues. The time point denotes: sample taken at primary tumor resection. The sequence was obtained from a male donor with early-stage non-small cell lung cancer. The chain carries TRBV2 and TRBJ2-1; D remains ambiguous. Here the sequenced sample was PBMCs, taken at surgery. The CDR3 region is CASSEVNEQFF. The CDR3 coding sequence is TGTGCCAGCAGTGAAGTCAATGAGCAGTTCTTC. Supplemented by reference TRBV2 and TRBJ2-1, the full variable domain reads EPEVTQTPSHQVTQMGQEVILRCVPISNHLYFYWYRQILGQKVEFLVSFYNNEISEKSEIFDDQFSVERPDGSNFTLKIRSTKLEDSAMYFCASSEVNEQFFGPGTRLTVL.